The 25 T cell receptor beta chains listed next were all sequenced from one sample in a study of T cell repertoires in cytomegalovirus infection. TCRdb analysed the reads with MiXCR anew, one entry per CDR3 protein. The sample gives about 830,000 distinct CDR3 sequences, over 25% of which show up once; around 12% is in the top ten. Their specific antigens are unknown. The sequencing here drew on cultured CD8+ T cells from PBMCs, taken from culture after CMV antigen stimulation. All receptors derive from a human donor in good health (CMV status not recorded). Some clones in this sample may be carry-over from other donors' samples.

This clonotype was counted at least ten times. The J gene is TRBJ2-3, the V gene TRBV7-6; D not certain. The length of the CDR3 is 17 residues. CDR1 is SGHVS, CDR2 FNYEAQ, per germline. V was pared by 1 base and J by 6 bases, with 20 bases between. The CDR3 DNA is TGTGCCAGCAGCTTAGGACGAACCAGGTCCGATGTCGATACGCAGTATTTT. Translation: CASSLGRTRSDVDTQYF.

The chain combines TRBV2 with TRBJ2-3, with 8 bases fitting TRBD2. Germline V gene lookup returns CDR1 SNHLY and CDR2 FYNNEI. The CDR3 runs 19 residues. Trimming at V came to 3 bases and at J to 2 bases, leaving 16 bases not matched to a gene. This chain's CDR3 is CASSEWGYGGGTNTDTQYF. In nucleotides, the CDR3 is TGTGCCAGCAGTGAGTGGGGATACGGCGGGGGGACAAACACAGATACGCAGTATTTT.

This clonotype was observed a few times. The chain combines TRBV15 with TRBJ2-2; D may be TRBD1 (5 bases). The CDR3 is 15 residues long. Germline values: CDR1 LNHNV, CDR2 YYDKDF (reference sequence). V lost 0 bases, J lost 5 bases, and 10 bases lay in between. For the CDR3, the DNA is TGTGCCACCAGCAGAGATCGTGGGGCAACCGGGGAGCTGTTTTTT. Encoded protein: CATSRDRGATGELFF.

This CDR3 reads CASSYGTGFSGSGANVLTF. The CDR3 bases are TGTGCCAGCAGTTATGGGACAGGGTTTTCTGGCTCTGGGGCCAACGTCCTGACTTTC. The chain carries TRBV6-8 and TRBJ2-6; the match to TRBD1 covers 9 bases. V lost 3 bases, J lost 0 bases, and 9 bases stayed unmatched. The germline CDR1 and CDR2 sequences are MNHGY and SAAAGT. This CDR3 spans 19 amino acids.

This clonotype showed up many times. J is TRBJ2-5 and V is TRBV7-9; D is undetermined. CDR3 length equals 14 residues. The V end was cut by 1 base, the J end by 5 bases, with 11 bases between. Germline V lookup: CDR1 SEHNR, CDR2 FQNEAQ (reference sequence). The CDR3 DNA follows: TGTGCCAGCAGCTTAGTAATCCTAGTCGAGACCCAGTACTTC. Encoded protein: CASSLVILVETQYF.

The chain links TRBV29-1 to TRBJ1-1, with no clear D. The CDR3 is made up of 13 amino acids. V was pared by 4 bases and J by 0 bases, with 9 bases between. Germline CDR1 reads SQVTM; CDR2 reads ANQGSEA. DNA of the CDR3: TGCAGCGTTGGGGGAGCTTTGAACACTGAAGCTTTCTTT. Translated, it gives CSVGGALNTEAFF.

The rearrangement joins TRBV6-2 or TRBV6-3 to TRBJ1-1, with no clear D. Trimming removed 0 bases at V and 7 bases at J, with 9 bases between. The CDR3 covers 13 residues. Germline V CDR1 and CDR2: MNHEY, SVGEGT. CDR3 sequence reads: CASSYSTRVEAFF. The CDR3 region has the DNA TGTGCCAGCAGTTACTCGACGAGGGTTGAAGCTTTCTTT.

This clonotype was observed once. The chain carries TRBV20-1 and TRBJ2-1, with D possibly matching TRBD1 (6 bases). The germline V gene has CDR1 DFQATT and CDR2 SNEGSKA (reference sequence). Trimming left V 3 bases short and J 7 bases short, with 16 bases between. There are 14 residues in the CDR3. DNA for the CDR3: TGCAGTGCTAGTTACAGGGTCCCAGGGAATGAGCAGTTCTTC. It translates to CSASYRVPGNEQFF.

This clonotype has ten or more counts. A junction boundary mismatches the germline segment, possibly from a read error. For the CDR3, the DNA is TGTGCCAGCAGCTTATCAACAGGGGGGAACACTGAAGCTTTCTTT. Its translation: CASSLSTGGNTEAFF. The rearrangement joins TRBV27 to TRBJ1-1, with TRBD1 matching over 8 bases. CDR3 length: 15 amino acids. Germline CDR1 is MNHEY and CDR2 is SMNVEV (reference sequence).

The chain recombines TRBV20-1 with TRBJ1-1; TRBD1 matches 8 bases. V trimming: 6 bases; J trimming: 2 bases; junction bases outside the gene matches: 11. The CDR3 has 15 amino acids. The germline gives CDR1 DFQATT, CDR2 SNEGSKA (reference sequence). CDR3 coding DNA: TGCAGTGCGCGCCGGGACAGGTATAGCAACACTGAAGCTTTCTTT. Translating it yields CSARRDRYSNTEAFF.

The genes are TRBV7-9 and TRBJ2-3; D gene uncertain. From germline, CDR1 is SEHNR and CDR2 FQNEAQ (reference sequence). V lost 1 base to trimming and J lost 2 bases, with 13 bases between them. The CDR3 is 16 residues long. The CDR3 DNA follows: TGTGCCAGCAGCTTAGGGGGTGGGCTCGTCACAGATACGCAGTATTTT. It translates to CASSLGGGLVTDTQYF.

This chain joins TRBV9 and TRBJ2-5; TRBD1 is a possible D gene (6 bases). Germline V gene lookup returns CDR1 SGDLS and CDR2 YYNGEE. The V gene lost 3 bases and the J gene lost 4 bases, with 10 bases spanning the gap. There are 13 residues in the CDR3. CDR3 nucleotides: TGTGCCAGCAGCGCCACGACAGGAGAGACCCAGTACTTC. It yields the protein CASSATTGETQYF.

This clonotype was seen more than once but under ten times. The V and J genes are TRBV29-1 and TRBJ1-2; D gene uncertain. The CDR3 extends over 13 amino acids. The V end lost 3 bases, the J end lost 0 bases, and 8 bases lay between the germline ends. Per germline, CDR1 SQVTM and CDR2 ANQGSEA. Here the CDR3 reads CSVEIDTNYGYTF. The CDR3 DNA reads TGCAGCGTTGAGATAGACACTAACTATGGCTACACCTTC.

This clonotype was seen only a few times. This sequence joins TRBV12-3 or TRBV12-4 and TRBJ1-1, with D possibly matching TRBD1 (6 bases). Trimming shortened V by 5 bases and J by 1 base, and 14 bases separated the two germline ends. The CDR3 contains 15 residues. The CDR3 coding sequence is TGTGCCAGCAGTACGTGGACAGACCCGAACACTGAAGCTTTCTTT. Translating gives CASSTWTDPNTEAFF.

This clonotype was seen just once. The CDR3 DNA follows: TGTGCCAGCAGTGAGGGGCCGTTCGGGGGTTCACCCCTCCACTTT. Residues: CASSEGPFGGSPLHF. The gene calls are TRBV2 and TRBJ1-6; D might be TRBD1 (5 bases). The CDR3 has 15 residues. Looked up from germline, CDR1 is SNHLY and CDR2 is FYNNEI. The V end lost 3 bases, the J end lost 9 bases, and 15 bases lay between the germline ends.

The V gene is TRBV10-2, the J gene TRBJ1-2, with TRBD1 as a possible D gene (6 bases). Germline assignment: CDR1 WSHSY and CDR2 SAAADI. Trimming took off 6 bases at V and 7 bases at J, with 12 bases between the two ends. The CDR3 spans 12 residues. The DNA for the CDR3 is TGCGCCAGCAGGGAGGCAGGGGTTGGCTACACCTTC. This encodes CASREAGVGYTF.

A note on this clonotype: Given a much more abundant clone one base away, this may be a read error. Likely a read error: the CDR3 ends without its conserved phenylalanine or tryptophan. The chain is built from TRBV7-4 and TRBJ2-7; tentative D call: TRBD1 (6 bases). V shed 2 bases and J shed 3 bases, with 17 bases lying between them. The CDR3 is 16 residues long. Germline V gene data show CDR1 as SGHVT and CDR2 as SQSDAQ. The CDR3 is CASSLISVGQSYEQYS. In DNA, the CDR3 is TGTGCCAGCAGCTTAATTTCGGTAGGACAGAGCTACGAGCAGTACTCC.

This clonotype has only a few counts. The chain recombines TRBV6-6 with TRBJ1-5, with TRBD1 as a possible D gene (5 bases). V lost 2 bases to trimming and J lost 0 bases, with 11 bases between them. Germline CDR1 MNHNY, CDR2 SVGAGI (reference sequence). The CDR3 has 16 amino acids. CDR3 sequence reads: CASSYPTDHSNQPQHF. CDR3 nucleotides: TGTGCCAGCAGTTACCCGACAGATCATAGCAATCAGCCCCAGCATTTT.

In this sample, this clonotype turned up many times. The chain recombines TRBV7-2 with TRBJ2-7; 8 bases line up with TRBD1. Germline CDR1 reads SGHTA; CDR2 reads FQGNSA. CDR3 length: 14 amino acids. Germline trimming cut 5 bases from V and 3 bases from J; bases unmatched to any gene: 6. As DNA, the CDR3 is TGTGCCAGCAGCCGGACAGGGTTAAGCTACGAGCAGTACGTC. It codes for CASSRTGLSYEQYV.

This clonotype has more than one count but fewer than ten. The chain uses TRBV7-6 and TRBJ2-3, with 7 positions matching TRBD1. CDR1 SGHVS and CDR2 FNYEAQ come from the germline V gene. With V trimmed by 3 bases and J by 5 bases, 2 bases remained unmatched. CDR3 length equals 13 residues. The CDR3 protein is CASSFAGGDTQYF. In DNA, the CDR3 is TGTGCCAGCAGCTTTGCAGGGGGAGATACGCAGTATTTT. Together with reference TRBV7-6 and TRBJ2-3, the CDR3 gives the full variable domain: GAGVSQSPRYKVTKRGQDVALRCDPISGHVSLYWYRQALGQGPEFLTYFNYEAQQDKSGLPNDRFSAERPEGSISTLTIQRTEQRDSAMYRCASSFAGGDTQYFGPGTRLTVL.

The rearrangement joins TRBV6-6 to TRBJ1-2; 9 bases fit TRBD1. From germline, CDR1 is MNHNY and CDR2 SVGAGI (reference sequence). J lost 8 bases, V lost 6 bases, and 7 bases had no gene match. There are 13 residues in the CDR3. CDR3 DNA: TGTGCCAGCAGATCGGGACAGGGATGGGGCTACACCTTC. Residues: CASRSGQGWGYTF.

The V gene is TRBV20-1, the J gene TRBJ2-2, with D unclear. Germline loops: CDR1 DFQATT, CDR2 SNEGSKA (reference sequence). The V end was cut by 5 bases, the J end by 8 bases, with 15 bases between. This CDR3 spans 13 amino acids. CDR3 region: CSAWYQFLGELFF. DNA of the CDR3: TGCAGTGCTTGGTACCAGTTCTTGGGGGAGCTGTTTTTT.

The rearrangement links TRBV19 to TRBJ2-5; the D gene is possibly TRBD1 (6 bases). The germline CDR1 and CDR2 sequences are LNHDA and SQIVND (reference sequence). This CDR3 region has 13 residues. V lost 5 bases, J lost 5 bases, and 12 bases lay in between. CDR3 amino acids: CASSLQGSETQYF. CDR3 sequence (DNA): TGTGCCAGTAGTCTACAGGGATCGGAGACCCAGTACTTC.

This clonotype has only a few counts. The chain is built from TRBV12-3 or TRBV12-4 and TRBJ2-3, with D perhaps given as TRBD1 or TRBD2 (6 bases each). CDR3 size: 15 residues. V was clipped by 6 bases and J by 0 bases, with 13 bases between them. The CDR3 is CASSPFGGSTDTQYF. The CDR3 DNA reads as TGTGCCAGCAGCCCTTTCGGGGGCAGCACAGATACGCAGTATTTT.

In this sample, this clonotype turned up once. V is TRBV6-1 and J is TRBJ1-1, with D perhaps matching TRBD1 (5 bases). The CDR3 spans 14 residues. CDR1 is MNHNS and CDR2 is SASEGT in the germline V gene. The germline V and J ends were trimmed by 5 bases and 3 bases, with 13 bases remaining between them. Here the CDR3 DNA reads TGTGCCAGCAGTAAGACCGGGGCCCACACTGAAGCTTTCTTT. Translating it yields CASSKTGAHTEAFF.